This T cell receptor beta chain was documented in a study of blood T cells in healthy people across ages. Across the whole study: Per every two T cells, about one barcoded beta molecule was captured by template switching.

Alongside a J-beta primer mix, a sample-barcoded 5' primer served in a second PCR lasting 7 to 11 cycles. The study obtained at least 2.5 million CDR3-containing paired-end reads from every sample. TCRdb fed the 5' RACE reads into MiXCR, producing one record per CDR3 protein. The table lists about 1.4 million distinct CDR3 sequences, 45% to 70% of them singletons. This CDR3 comprises 13 residues. Trimming removed 4 bases at V and 5 bases at J, with 11 bases between. The chain carries TRBV12-3 or TRBV12-4 and TRBJ2-5; D remains ambiguous. This TCR derives from a man younger than 30 in good health. Sequencing used blood. The CDR3: CASSSARSETQYF. The CDR3 nucleotides read TGTGCCAGCAGTTCGGCCCGTTCGGAGACCCAGTACTTC.